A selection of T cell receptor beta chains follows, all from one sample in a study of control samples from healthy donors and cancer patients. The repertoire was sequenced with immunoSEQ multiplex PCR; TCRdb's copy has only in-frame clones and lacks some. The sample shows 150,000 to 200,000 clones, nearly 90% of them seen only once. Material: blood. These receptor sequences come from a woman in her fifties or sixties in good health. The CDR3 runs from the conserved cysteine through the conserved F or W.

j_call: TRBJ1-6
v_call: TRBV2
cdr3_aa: CASMLNRDRNSPLHF

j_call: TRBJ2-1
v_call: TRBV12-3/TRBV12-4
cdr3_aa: CASKGLTEQFF

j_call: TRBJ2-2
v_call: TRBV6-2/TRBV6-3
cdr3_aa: CASSYSQGASTGELFF

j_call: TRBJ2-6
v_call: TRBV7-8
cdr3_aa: CASSLPQGSRLKAGANVLTF

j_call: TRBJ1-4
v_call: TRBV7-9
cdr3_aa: CASSGQLLNEKLFF

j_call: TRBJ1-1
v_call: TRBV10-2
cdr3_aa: CASSGSIMNTEAFF

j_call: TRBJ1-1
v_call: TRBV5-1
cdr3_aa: CASSLGQGGTEAFF

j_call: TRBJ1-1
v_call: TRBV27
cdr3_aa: CASRSQGRGITEAFF

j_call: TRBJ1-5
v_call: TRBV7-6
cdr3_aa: CASSFDRDQPQHF

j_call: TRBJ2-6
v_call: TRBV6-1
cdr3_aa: CASSEASPSGANVLTF

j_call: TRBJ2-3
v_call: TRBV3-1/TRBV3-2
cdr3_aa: CASSQRRDGTQYF

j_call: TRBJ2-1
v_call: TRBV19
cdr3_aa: CASSRGAGARLLFF

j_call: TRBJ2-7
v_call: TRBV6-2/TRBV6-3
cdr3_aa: CASSLGLAGPYEQYF

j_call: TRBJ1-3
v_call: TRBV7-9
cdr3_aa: CASSYTGGNTIYF

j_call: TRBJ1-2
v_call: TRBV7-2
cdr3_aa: CASSLAVIRAPNYGYTF

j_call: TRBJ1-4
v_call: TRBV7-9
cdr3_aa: CASSLRSEGEKLFF

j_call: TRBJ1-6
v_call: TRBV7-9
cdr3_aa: CASSLRGGGGKNSPLHF

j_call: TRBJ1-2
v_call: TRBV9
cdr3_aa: CASSAGVDSPYGYTF

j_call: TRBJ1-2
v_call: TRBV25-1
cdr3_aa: CASSEAGTVAYGYTF

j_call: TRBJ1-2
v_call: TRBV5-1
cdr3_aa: CASSLGQLYGYTF

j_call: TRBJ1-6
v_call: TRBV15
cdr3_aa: CATSRDLTGPNSPLHF

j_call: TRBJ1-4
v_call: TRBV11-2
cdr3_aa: CASSWWTGATNEKLFF

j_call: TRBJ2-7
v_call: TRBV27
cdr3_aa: CASSPQSPRVYEQYF

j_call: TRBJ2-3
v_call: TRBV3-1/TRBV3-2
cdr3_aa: CASSRKMGGGLEDTQYF

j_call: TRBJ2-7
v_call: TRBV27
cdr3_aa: CASRIQGGNEQYF

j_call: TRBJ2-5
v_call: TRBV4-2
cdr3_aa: CASSRDRGEETQYF

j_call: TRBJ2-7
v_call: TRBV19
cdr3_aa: CASRRVRGEPQYF

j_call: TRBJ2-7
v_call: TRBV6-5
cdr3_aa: CASTPMADYEQYF

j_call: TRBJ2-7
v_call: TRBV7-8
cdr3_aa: CASTPGQRTYEQYF

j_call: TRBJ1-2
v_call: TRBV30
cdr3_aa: CAWSVEPGPYGYTF

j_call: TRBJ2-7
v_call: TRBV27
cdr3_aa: CASSPRQGGREQYF

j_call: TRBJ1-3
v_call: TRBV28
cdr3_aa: CASSLGDRHYF

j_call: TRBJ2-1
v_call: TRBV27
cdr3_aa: CASSLLSSYNEQFF

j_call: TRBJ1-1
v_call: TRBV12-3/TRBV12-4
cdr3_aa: CASSFAGSTEAFF

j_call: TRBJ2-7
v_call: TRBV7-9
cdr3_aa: CASSSGTVYEQYF

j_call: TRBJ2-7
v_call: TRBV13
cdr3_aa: CASSLKPNSGTGGYEQYF

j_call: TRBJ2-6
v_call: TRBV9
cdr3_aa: CASSVGGHGANVLTF

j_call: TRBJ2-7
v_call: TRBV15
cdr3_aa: CATSRWPGSYEQYF

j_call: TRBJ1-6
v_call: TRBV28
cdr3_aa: CASSSTGLGYLHF

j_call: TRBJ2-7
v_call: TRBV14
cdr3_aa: CASSQGWRGPYEQYF

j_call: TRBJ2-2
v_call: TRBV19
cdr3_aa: CASRTVPNTGELFF

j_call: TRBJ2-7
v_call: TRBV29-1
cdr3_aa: CSVGERSYEQYF

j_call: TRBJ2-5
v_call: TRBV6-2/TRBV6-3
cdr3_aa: CASSVGVGTQYF

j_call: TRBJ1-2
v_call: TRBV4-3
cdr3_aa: CASSQEGMGAYGYTF

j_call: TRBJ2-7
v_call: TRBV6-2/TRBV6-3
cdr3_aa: CASSYPGLAGGGLEQYF

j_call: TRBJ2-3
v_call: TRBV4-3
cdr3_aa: CASSRRGLRGETQYF